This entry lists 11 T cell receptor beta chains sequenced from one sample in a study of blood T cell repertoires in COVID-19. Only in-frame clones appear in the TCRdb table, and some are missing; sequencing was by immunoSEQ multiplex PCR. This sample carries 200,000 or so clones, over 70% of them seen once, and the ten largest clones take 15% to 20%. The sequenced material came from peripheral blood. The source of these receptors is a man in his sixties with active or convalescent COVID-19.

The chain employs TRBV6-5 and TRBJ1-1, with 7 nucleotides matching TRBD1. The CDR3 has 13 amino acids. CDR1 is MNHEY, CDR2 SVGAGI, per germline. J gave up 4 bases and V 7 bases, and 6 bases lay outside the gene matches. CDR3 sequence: CASNRRGSTEAFF. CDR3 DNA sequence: TGTGCCAGCAACCGCAGGGGGAGCACTGAAGCTTTCTTT.

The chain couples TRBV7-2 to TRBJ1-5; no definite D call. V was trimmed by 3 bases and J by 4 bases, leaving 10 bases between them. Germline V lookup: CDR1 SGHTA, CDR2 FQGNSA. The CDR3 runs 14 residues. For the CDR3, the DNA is TGTGCCAGCAGCTTCAACCTTAGAAATCAGCCCCAGCATTTT. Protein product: CASSFNLRNQPQHF. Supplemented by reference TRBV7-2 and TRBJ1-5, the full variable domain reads GAGVSQSPSNKVTEKGKDVELRCDPISGHTALYWYRQSLGQGLEFLIYFQGNSAPDKSGLPSDRFSAERTGGSVSTLTIQRTQQEDSAVYLCASSFNLRNQPQHFGDGTRLSIL.

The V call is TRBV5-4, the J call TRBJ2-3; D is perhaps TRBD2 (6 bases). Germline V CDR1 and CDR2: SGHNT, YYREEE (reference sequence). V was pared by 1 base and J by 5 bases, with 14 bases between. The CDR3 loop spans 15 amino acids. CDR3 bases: TGTGCCAGCAGCTTGTGGGGGGAATGGGGAGATACGCAGTATTTT. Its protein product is CASSLWGEWGDTQYF.

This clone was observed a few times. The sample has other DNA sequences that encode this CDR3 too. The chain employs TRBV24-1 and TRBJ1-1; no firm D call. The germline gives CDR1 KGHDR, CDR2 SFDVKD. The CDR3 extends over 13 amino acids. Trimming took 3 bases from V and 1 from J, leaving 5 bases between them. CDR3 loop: CATSDGPNTEAFF. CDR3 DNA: TGTGCCACCAGTGATGGCCCGAACACTGAAGCTTTCTTT.

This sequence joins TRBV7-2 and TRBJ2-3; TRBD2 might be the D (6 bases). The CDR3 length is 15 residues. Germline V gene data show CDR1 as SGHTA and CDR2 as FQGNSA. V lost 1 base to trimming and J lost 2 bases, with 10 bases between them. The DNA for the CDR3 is TGTGCCAGCAGCTTAGATGGCGGGAACACAGATACGCAGTATTTT. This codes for CASSLDGGNTDTQYF.

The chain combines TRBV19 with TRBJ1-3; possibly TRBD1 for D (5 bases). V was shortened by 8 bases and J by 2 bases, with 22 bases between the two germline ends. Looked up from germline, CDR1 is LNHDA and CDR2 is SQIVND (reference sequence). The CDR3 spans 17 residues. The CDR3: CASSSEGRRRTGNTIYF. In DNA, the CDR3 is TGTGCCAGTTCATCGGAGGGGCGGAGGAGGACTGGAAACACCATATATTTT.

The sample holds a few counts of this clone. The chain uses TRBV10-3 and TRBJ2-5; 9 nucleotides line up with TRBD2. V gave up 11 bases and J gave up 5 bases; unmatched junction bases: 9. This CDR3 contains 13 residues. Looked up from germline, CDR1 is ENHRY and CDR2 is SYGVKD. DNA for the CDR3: TGTGCCGGGAGGCGGGAGGGCCTCGAGACCCAGTACTTC. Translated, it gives CAGRREGLETQYF.

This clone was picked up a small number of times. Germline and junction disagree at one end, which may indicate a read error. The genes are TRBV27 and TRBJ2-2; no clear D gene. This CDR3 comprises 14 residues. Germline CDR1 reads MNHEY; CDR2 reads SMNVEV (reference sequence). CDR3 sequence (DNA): TGTGCCAGCAGTTTCTTCCAGAACCCCGGGGAGCTGTTTTTT. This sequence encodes CASSFFQNPGELFF.

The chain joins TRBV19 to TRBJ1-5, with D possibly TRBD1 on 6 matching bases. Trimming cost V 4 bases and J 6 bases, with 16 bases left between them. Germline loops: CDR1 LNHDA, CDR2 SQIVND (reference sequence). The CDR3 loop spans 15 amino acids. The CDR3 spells CASSTSGQQPQPQHF. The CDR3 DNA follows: TGTGCCAGTAGTACGTCCGGACAGCAACCTCAGCCCCAGCATTTT.

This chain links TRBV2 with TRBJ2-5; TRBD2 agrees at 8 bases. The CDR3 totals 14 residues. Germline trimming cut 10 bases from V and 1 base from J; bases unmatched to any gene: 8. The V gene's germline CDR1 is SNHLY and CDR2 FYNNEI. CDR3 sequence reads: CATNLAGPQETQYF. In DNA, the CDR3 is TGTGCCACCAACCTAGCGGGTCCCCAAGAGACCCAGTACTTC.

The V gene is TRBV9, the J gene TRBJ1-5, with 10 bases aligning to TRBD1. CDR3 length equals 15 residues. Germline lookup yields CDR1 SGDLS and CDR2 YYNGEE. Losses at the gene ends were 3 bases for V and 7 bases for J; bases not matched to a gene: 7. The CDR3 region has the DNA TGTGCCAGCAGCGGACCCGGGACAGGGGACCAGCCCCAGCATTTT. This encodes CASSGPGTGDQPQHF. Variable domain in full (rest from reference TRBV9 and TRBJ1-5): DSGVTQTPKHLITATGQRVTLRCSPRSGDLSVYWYQQSLDQGLQFLIQYYNGEERAKGNILERFSAQQFPDLHSELNLSSLELGDSALYFCASSGPGTGDQPQHFGDGTRLSIL.